This T cell receptor (beta chain) was sequenced in a study of shared clonotypes between healthy human individuals. Sequencing used immunoSEQ multiplex PCR; TCRdb keeps in-frame clones, though not all of them. In the table there are hundreds of thousands of clones, almost 95% of which are singletons. In germline, CDR1 is SGHTA, CDR2 FQGNSA. With 2 bases removed from V and 3 bases from J, the gap between germline ends came to 16 bases. This CDR3 is 16 amino acids long. Naive CD8 populations comprised CD45RO-negative cells positively selected for CCR7, excluding terminally differentiated effector memory CD45RA+ cells.

V is TRBV7-2 and J is TRBJ1-1, with D tentatively TRBD1 (6 bases). Specimen: naive CD8+ T cells sorted from blood. The TCR sequence derives from a man aged 30 to 39 in good health. DNA for the CDR3: TGTGCCAGCAGCTTACCCCTACGGACAGCGGACACTGAAGCTTTCTTT. This translates into CASSLPLRTADTEAFF.